The clone carrying this T cell receptor (beta chain) was counted only a few times. Its cognate antigen is unknown. The CDR3 sequence is 14 residues long. The J segment lost 0 bases and the V segment lost 5 bases, leaving 2 bases of the junction unmatched. In germline, CDR1 is MNHEY, CDR2 SVGAGI. The entry originates in a study of blood T cell dynamics during melanoma immunotherapy. Looking at the study overall: Metastatic melanoma patients received first-line pembrolizumab or nivolumab plus ipilimumab. Study conclusions and caveats: Unlike progressors, later disease-control patients had W3 repertoires gaining clonality or diversity. The study could not tell melanoma-specific clones from general immune activation.

Sequencing was performed with immunoSEQ multiplex PCR; in TCRdb, only in-frame clones are kept and a portion is missing. This sample carries approximately 9,500 clones, roughly 90% of them seen once, and the ten largest clones take around a tenth. Stated time point: pre-treatment baseline. The clonotype was recovered from a human donor with melanoma. This specimen consisted of blood, obtained from a patient treated with checkpoint blockade. The chain links TRBV6-5 to TRBJ1-1; 8 bases match TRBD1. The CDR3 sequence is CASSLQGVNTEAFF. In nucleotides, the CDR3 is TGTGCCAGCAGTCTACAGGGGGTGAACACTGAAGCTTTCTTT.